This is a list of T cell receptor beta chains from one sample in a study of cytomegalovirus exposure and HLA in healthy donors. Some clones are missing from TCRdb's copy, which holds only in-frame ones; the method was immunoSEQ multiplex PCR. The sample lists roughly 160,000 clones; over 80% were seen once. Material: PBMCs. The receptors derive from a male donor in good health and CMV-seronegative. CDR3s include the opening cysteine and the closing phenylalanine or tryptophan. A D gene is named only where the DNA matches it firmly. Clone sizes are given selectively: once, few, many, or a class where the clone is expanded.

size: NA
V: TRBV5-1
J: TRBJ2-3
D: NA
DNA: TGCGCCAGCAGCTTGGTGGGAGACTTAAAACATACGCTAAGCACAGATACGCAGTATTTT
CDR3: CASSLVGDLKHTLSTDTQYF

size: once
V: TRBV5-4
J: TRBJ2-3
D: TRBD2
DNA: TGTGCCAGCAGCCGAACTAGCGGGGACACAGATACGCAGTATTTT
CDR3: CASSRTSGDTDTQYF

size: NA
V: TRBV14
J: TRBJ2-3
D: NA
DNA: TGTGCCAGCAGCCAACCCTCGGGATTCGGGAGTACGCAGTATTTT
CDR3: CASSQPSGFGSTQYF

size: NA
V: TRBV7-8
J: TRBJ2-7
D: NA
DNA: TGTGCCAGCAGCTTAACGCGGTCTGTCCACGAGCAGTACTTC
CDR3: CASSLTRSVHEQYF

size: NA
V: TRBV6-5
J: TRBJ2-1
D: TRBD1
DNA: TGTGCCAGCAGACGTCGACAGGGTGGCAATGAGCAGTTCTTC
CDR3: CASRRRQGGNEQFF

size: NA
V: TRBV5-4
J: TRBJ2-2
D: TRBD1
DNA: TGTGCCAGCAGCTTACGCAGGGGGCCAGGTCTCACCGGGGAGCTGTTTTTT
CDR3: CASSLRRGPGLTGELFF

size: once
V: TRBV30
J: TRBJ2-5
D: NA
DNA: TGTGCCTGGAACAGGATTAGTTCGGAGACCCAGTACTTC
CDR3: CAWNRISSETQYF

size: NA
V: TRBV18
J: TRBJ2-5
D: TRBD1
DNA: TGTGCCAGCTCACCAGGGACAGTCCAAGAGACCCAGTACTTC
CDR3: CASSPGTVQETQYF

size: few
V: TRBV5-1
J: TRBJ1-5
D: TRBD1
DNA: TGCGCCAGCAGCCCCGGGACAGGGAATCAGCCCCAGCATTTT
CDR3: CASSPGTGNQPQHF

size: NA
V: TRBV6-5
J: TRBJ1-1
D: NA
DNA: TGTGCCAGCAGTGTGGGCTTGAACACTGAAGCTTTCTTT
CDR3: CASSVGLNTEAFF

size: NA
V: TRBV2
J: TRBJ1-6
D: TRBD1
DNA: TGTGCCAGCAGGGACAGGGAACACTCACCCCTCCACTTT
CDR3: CASRDREHSPLHF

size: NA
V: TRBV5-1
J: TRBJ1-1
D: NA
DNA: TGCGCCAGCAGCCCCGGACAGAACACTGAAGCTTTCTTT
CDR3: CASSPGQNTEAFF

size: NA
V: TRBV7-9
J: TRBJ1-2
D: TRBD1
DNA: TGTGCCAGCAGCTCCCGGACAGGGGGTCCCTATGGCTACACCTTC
CDR3: CASSSRTGGPYGYTF